This T cell receptor (beta chain) emerged from a study of blood T cell repertoires in COVID-19. The table came from immunoSEQ multiplex PCR; TCRdb's copy has only in-frame clones and leaves some out. The profile shows around 43,000 clones, 89% of them singletons. The V gene's germline CDR1 is KGHSH and CDR2 LQKENI. Losses at the gene ends were 10 bases for V and 1 base for J; bases not matched to a gene: 8. This CDR3 region has 14 residues. The chain couples TRBV18 to TRBJ2-3; 7 bases agree with TRBD1. Sample: peripheral blood. This clonotype was sampled from a human donor in a cohort sampled during active COVID-19. CDR3 residues: CAISEGAGTDTQYF. Written as DNA, the CDR3 is TGTGCCATTTCCGAGGGGGCGGGCACAGATACGCAGTATTTT.